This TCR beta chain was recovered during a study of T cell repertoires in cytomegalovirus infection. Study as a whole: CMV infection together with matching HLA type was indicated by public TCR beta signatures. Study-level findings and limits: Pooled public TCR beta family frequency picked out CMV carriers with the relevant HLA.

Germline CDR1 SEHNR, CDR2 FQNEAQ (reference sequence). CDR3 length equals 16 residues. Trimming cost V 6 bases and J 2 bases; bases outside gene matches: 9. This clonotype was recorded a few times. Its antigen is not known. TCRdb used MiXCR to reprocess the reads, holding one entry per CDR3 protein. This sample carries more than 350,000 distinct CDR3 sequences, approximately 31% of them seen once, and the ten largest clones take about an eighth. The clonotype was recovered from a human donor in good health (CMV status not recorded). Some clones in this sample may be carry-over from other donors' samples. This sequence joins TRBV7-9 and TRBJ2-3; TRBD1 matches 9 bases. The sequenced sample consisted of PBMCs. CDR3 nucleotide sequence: TGTGCCAGCAGTTATCCGGGACAGGGTCTCACAGATACGCAGTATTTT. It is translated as CASSYPGQGLTDTQYF.